This TCR beta chain emerged from a study of blood T cell repertoires in COVID-19. Study summary: Acute and convalescent COVID-19 samples came from the United States, Italy and Spain. In each case, the material was cDNA or gDNA derived from T cells, B-cell-depleted T cells, or PBMCs.

V lost 1 base to trimming and J lost 0 bases; unmatched junction nucleotides: 3. This CDR3 is 16 amino acids long. Looked up from germline, CDR1 is SGHKS and CDR2 is YYEKEE (reference sequence). Methods used by the authors: Counts of nucleated cells, estimated from reference gene primer amplification, were obtained. The method was immunoSEQ multiplex PCR; TCRdb's version includes in-frame clones alone and lacks a portion of them. From that table come the V and J calls and clone size; the DNA was used to work out D and trimming. This sample has fewer than 90,000 clones; 80% to 90% occur once, and the top ten carry more than 8%.

The clonotype was recovered from a man aged 25 to 40 with acute or convalescent COVID-19. The source material was peripheral blood. The chain uses TRBV5-5 and TRBJ2-1; 8 bases are a match to TRBD2. CDR3 residues: CASSLTGTSSYNEQFF. CDR3 in DNA: TGTGCCAGCAGCTTGACCGGGACTAGCTCCTACAATGAGCAGTTCTTC.